Following are 3 T cell receptor beta chains from one sample sequenced in a study of identical twins. TCRdb re-derived calls from the 5' RACE reads in MiXCR, one entry per CDR3 protein. The table records 400,000 to 500,000 distinct CDR3 sequences, more than 13% of them present only once. Another study also made use of these data, one on yellow fever vaccine responses in identical twins.

The sequenced material came from CD4+ T cells sorted from blood. These receptors were collected from a woman aged 18-35 years in good health.

As DNA, the CDR3 is TGCAGTGCTGGTGGGACTAGCGGGAGGGCCGGGGAGACCCAGTACTTC. It codes for CSAGGTSGRAGETQYF. The rearrangement uses TRBV20-1 and TRBJ2-5; TRBD2 agrees at 16 bases. The length of the CDR3 is 16 residues. CDR1 and CDR2 (germline): DFQATT, SNEGSKA (reference sequence). The V and J ends lost 5 bases and 5 bases, in that order; junction bases with no gene match: 8.

The gene calls are TRBV6-5 and TRBJ1-2; D gene ambiguous. CDR1 MNHEY and CDR2 SVGAGI come from the germline V gene. The CDR3 sequence is 16 residues long. Trimming pared 0 bases from V and 8 bases from J, leaving 19 bases between. The CDR3 DNA sequence: TGTGCCAGCAGTTACTCCCCGAGGGTCGGGTCAGAGGGCTACACCTTC. Translated: CASSYSPRVGSEGYTF.

This clonotype was seen a handful of times. The chain couples TRBV5-1 to TRBJ2-1; 8 positions match TRBD2. With 4 bases clipped from V and 7 bases from J, the junction kept 16 bases outside the gene matches. Germline lookup yields CDR1 SGHRS and CDR2 YFSETQ. The CDR3 runs to 17 residues. The CDR3 spells CASSISLGPGGGNEQFF. The CDR3 region has the DNA TGCGCCAGCAGCATCTCTCTCGGACCGGGAGGGGGGAATGAGCAGTTCTTC. Full variable domain (missing parts from reference TRBV5-1 and TRBJ2-1): KAGVTQTPRYLIKTRGQQVTLSCSPISGHRSVSWYQQTPGQGLQFLFEYFSETQRNKGNFPGRFSGRQFSNSRSEMNVSTLELGDSALYLCASSISLGPGGGNEQFFGPGTRLTVL.